This is a list of T cell receptor beta chains from one sample in a study of blood T cell repertoires in COVID-19. Sequenced by immunoSEQ multiplex PCR; TCRdb stores in-frame clones only, minus some. The repertoire holds some 300,000 clones, with approximately 86% as singletons. Sequencing was carried out using peripheral blood. Receptors originate from a woman aged 70-85 years with COVID-19, enrolled during active disease. The CDR3 runs from the conserved cysteine through the conserved F or W. A D gene is named only where the DNA matches it firmly. Not all rows give a size; the values are once, few, many and, for expanded clones, a class.

TRBJ1-1	.	TRBV19	TRBD1	CASSIDRGAEAFF	TGTGCCAGTAGTATCGACAGGGGGGCTGAAGCTTTCTTT
TRBJ2-5	few	TRBV3-1/TRBV3-2	.	CASSLNPGGGETQYF	TGTGCCAGCAGCCTTAACCCAGGGGGAGGAGAGACCCAGTACTTC
TRBJ1-1	.	TRBV11-2	.	CASSLVAGEGGTEAFF	TGTGCCAGCAGCCTGGTGGCAGGGGAAGGAGGCACTGAAGCTTTCTTT
TRBJ2-2	few	TRBV4-2	.	CASSHWWGETGELFF	TGTGCCAGCAGCCACTGGTGGGGGGAAACCGGGGAGCTGTTTTTT
TRBJ2-3	.	TRBV11-2	TRBD2	CASSSGLAHSTDTQYF	TGTGCCAGCAGCTCAGGACTAGCCCATAGCACAGATACGCAGTATTTT
TRBJ2-5	.	TRBV27	TRBD1	CASRVRGRSETQYF	TGTGCCAGCAGGGTCAGGGGGCGAAGCGAGACCCAGTACTTC
TRBJ2-7	.	TRBV19	.	CASSTRDEQYF	TGTGCCAGTAGTACCAGGGACGAGCAGTACTTC
TRBJ2-1	.	TRBV7-2	.	CASSLVADSSYNEQFF	TGTGCCAGCAGCTTAGTGGCGGATAGCTCCTACAATGAGCAGTTCTTC
TRBJ1-1	.	TRBV15	.	CATSRDNPGEPFF	TGTGCCACCAGCAGAGATAATCCAGGGGAACCTTTCTTT
TRBJ2-7	.	TRBV7-9	TRBD1	CASSLSPGQGYEQYF	TGTGCCAGCAGCTTATCCCCGGGACAGGGGTACGAGCAGTACTTC
TRBJ2-7	.	TRBV5-6	.	CASRFRQDPTGEQYF	TGTGCCAGCAGGTTTAGACAGGACCCCACCGGCGAGCAGTACTTC
TRBJ1-5	.	TRBV28	.	CASSFQGTNNQPQHF	TGTGCCAGCAGTTTTCAGGGGACAAACAATCAGCCCCAGCATTTT
TRBJ2-7	.	TRBV19	.	CASSIAGGSSYEQYF	TGTGCCAGTAGTATAGCCGGGGGAAGCTCCTACGAGCAGTACTTC
TRBJ1-1	.	TRBV5-6	.	CASSIQGPTEAFF	TGTGCCAGCAGCATACAGGGTCCCACTGAAGCTTTCTTT
TRBJ2-1	.	TRBV5-4	TRBD2	CASSLGGAGTNEQFF	TGTGCCAGCAGCCTCGGGGGGGCAGGTACCAATGAGCAGTTCTTC
TRBJ1-1	.	TRBV3-1/TRBV3-2	.	CASSQAQGRTEAFF	TGTGCCAGCAGCCAAGCACAGGGTCGCACTGAAGCTTTCTTT
TRBJ1-2	.	TRBV12-3/TRBV12-4	.	CASSLGSLHTF	TGTGCCAGCAGTTTAGGTAGCTTGCACACCTTC